This entry lists 32 T cell receptor beta chains sequenced from one sample in a study of a mutant IDH1 vaccine in newly diagnosed glioma. Using immunoSEQ multiplex PCR, the repertoire was profiled, and TCRdb retains in-frame clones only, with some absent. The sample holds tens of thousands of clones, around 84% seen once. Antigens for these TCRs are unknown. Time point reported: week 5, during vaccination. Doses comprised 300 ug of mutant IDH1 20-mer peptide each, plus topical imiquimod. This material consisted of PBMCs, taken from a glioma patient whose treatment included an IDH1 peptide vaccine. All receptors derive from a woman aged 45-60 years with glioma.

The V call is TRBV10-1, the J call TRBJ1-2; 10 bases match TRBD1. The V segment lost 9 bases and the J segment 7 bases; nucleotides outside the gene matches: 11. The germline V gene encodes CDR1 WNHNN and CDR2 SYGVQD (reference sequence). The CDR3 runs to 14 residues. CDR3 nucleotides: TGCGCCAGTTCCCGGGACAGGGGTTTATCTGGCTACACCTTC. This sequence encodes CASSRDRGLSGYTF.

This clone was recorded only once. The genes are TRBV6-1 and TRBJ1-3, with unresolved D. V was cut by 2 bases and J by 1 base, with 3 bases left in between. This CDR3 spans 13 amino acids. Germline loops: CDR1 MNHNS, CDR2 SASEGT. The CDR3 region has the DNA TGTGCCAGCAGTGAACTATCTGGAAACACCATATATTTT. Translation gives CASSELSGNTIYF.

The V gene is TRBV7-3, the J gene TRBJ1-2; D remains ambiguous. This CDR3 spans 13 amino acids. Germline V CDR1 and CDR2: SGHTA, FQGTGA. Trimming cost V 2 bases and J 5 bases, with 9 bases left between them. In DNA form, the CDR3 reads TGTGCCAGCAGCTTATGGGGAGTTTATGGCTACACCTTC. It specifies CASSLWGVYGYTF.

CDR3 in DNA: TGTGCCTGGAGGGGAGCCAGTCTCTCTGGAAACACCATATATTTT. Translated: CAWRGASLSGNTIYF. The V and J genes are TRBV30 and TRBJ1-3; D gene unclear. The CDR3 runs to 15 residues. V lost 3 bases and J 0 bases, leaving 12 bases between the germline ends. Germline CDR1 GTSNPN, CDR2 SVGIG (reference sequence). The entire variable domain, with the rest obtained from reference TRBV30 and TRBJ1-3, is as follows: SQTIHQWPATLVQPVGSPLSLECTVEGTSNPNLYWYRQAAGRGLQLLFYSVGIGQISSEVPQNLSASRPQDRQFILSSKKLLLSDSGFYLCAWRGASLSGNTIYFGEGSWLTVV.

The chain recombines TRBV19 with TRBJ2-5; D may be TRBD1 (5 bases). The length of the CDR3 is 17 residues. Trimming pared 4 bases from V and 0 bases from J, leaving 18 bases between. Germline V gives CDR1 LNHDA, CDR2 SQIVND (reference sequence). The CDR3 reads CASSTRRGRAYQETQYF. The CDR3 nucleotides are TGTGCCAGTAGTACTCGACGAGGCAGGGCGTACCAAGAGACCCAGTACTTC.

The chain recombines TRBV11-2 with TRBJ1-2, with 10 bases aligning to TRBD1. CDR1 is SGHAT, CDR2 FQNNGV, per germline. Trimming cost V 5 bases and J 7 bases; bases outside gene matches: 13. The CDR3 spans 16 residues. The CDR3 DNA sequence: TGTGCCAGCAGCGGCGACCTGACAGGGGGCGCGGCTGGCTACACCTTC. Translated: CASSGDLTGGAAGYTF.

This chain's CDR3 is CASSLLSGTNEKLFF. DNA for the CDR3: TGTGCCAGCAGTTTATTGTCAGGGACTAATGAAAAACTGTTTTTT. This chain joins TRBV27 and TRBJ1-4, with D perhaps matching TRBD1 (5 bases). Germline values: CDR1 MNHEY, CDR2 SMNVEV (reference sequence). The ends were cut back, 1 base at V and 2 bases at J, with 8 bases in the middle. This CDR3 comprises 15 residues.

V gene TRBV11-3 combines with J gene TRBJ1-2; 7 bases line up with TRBD1. Looked up from germline, CDR1 is SGHNT and CDR2 is YENEEA. The CDR3 length is 12 residues. J lost 4 bases, V lost 11 bases, and 7 bases had no gene match. CDR3 in DNA: TGTGCCTCAGGGGGAGGTAGCTATGGCTACACCTTC. Protein product: CASGGGSYGYTF.

This clone was picked up a small number of times. The rearrangement links TRBV6-1 to TRBJ2-1, with D tentatively TRBD1 (6 bases). The CDR3 is made up of 13 amino acids. The germline gives CDR1 MNHNS, CDR2 SASEGT. Trimming cost V 6 bases and J 7 bases, with 13 bases left between them. Here the CDR3 DNA reads TGTGCCAGCAGGATACAGGGAGATAATGAGCAGTTCTTC. Amino acid sequence: CASRIQGDNEQFF.

This sequence joins TRBV9 and TRBJ1-6; D is uncertain. The germline gives CDR1 SGDLS, CDR2 YYNGEE. Between the trimmed V and J ends, which lost 2 bases and 9 bases, there was a span of 12 bases. CDR3 length: 14 amino acids. CDR3: CASSVGSIGSPLHF. CDR3 sequence (DNA): TGTGCCAGCAGCGTGGGCAGTATAGGTTCACCCCTCCACTTT.

This chain connects TRBV2 to TRBJ2-1; 10 nucleotides agree with TRBD2. Germline assignment: CDR1 SNHLY and CDR2 FYNNEI. CDR3 length: 16 amino acids. The junction had 13 bases not matched to a gene; V was cut back by 6 bases and J by 8 bases. CDR3 protein: CASRDQRGGRPDEQFF. The DNA of the CDR3 is TGTGCCAGCAGGGATCAGCGGGGGGGCCGACCCGATGAGCAGTTCTTC.

V gene TRBV6-1 combines with J gene TRBJ2-4; a weak D match, TRBD1 (7 bases). This CDR3 has 17 amino acids. The germline V gene encodes CDR1 MNHNS and CDR2 SASEGT. With 3 bases removed from V and 1 base from J, the gap between germline ends came to 16 bases. The DNA for the CDR3 is TGTGCCAGCAGTGACATTCAGGGGGGTAGGGCCAAAAACATTCAGTACTTC. This codes for CASSDIQGGRAKNIQYF.

This chain uses TRBV18 with TRBJ2-7; no firm D call. This CDR3 has 14 residues. Per germline, CDR1 KGHSH and CDR2 LQKENI. Trimming shortened V by 4 bases and J by 2 bases, and 12 bases separated the two germline ends. CDR3 sequence: CASSLSLSTYEQYF. CDR3 coding DNA: TGTGCCAGCTCACTCTCCCTGAGCACCTACGAGCAGTACTTC.

This clone was counted only a few times. The chain combines TRBV28 with TRBJ1-5, with D hard to call. The V gene lost 3 bases and the J gene lost 4 bases, with 10 bases spanning the gap. CDR3 size: 14 residues. Germline V gene data show CDR1 as MDHEN and CDR2 as SYDVKM. The CDR3: CASSFFGENQPQHF. Here the CDR3 DNA reads TGTGCCAGCAGTTTCTTCGGAGAAAATCAGCCCCAGCATTTT.

The chain couples TRBV9 to TRBJ2-3; D might be TRBD2 (7 bases). The CDR3 is 14 residues long. Germline-derived CDR1 and CDR2 are SGDLS and YYNGEE. V gave up 7 bases and J gave up 6 bases, with 18 bases separating them. The CDR3 loop reads CASRRGAPMDTQYF. The CDR3 DNA is TGTGCCAGCCGACGGGGGGCTCCCATGGATACGCAGTATTTT.

The rearrangement links TRBV5-6 to TRBJ1-4; D remains ambiguous. CDR3 length: 14 amino acids. CDR1 is SGHDT, CDR2 YYEEEE, per germline. Between the trimmed V and J ends, which lost 0 bases and 4 bases, there was a span of 7 bases. CDR3 region: CASSLARRNEKLFF. The CDR3 coding sequence is TGTGCCAGCAGCTTGGCTCGGCGTAATGAAAAACTGTTTTTT.

In this sample, this clone turned up a few times. The V call is TRBV19, the J call TRBJ2-2; tentatively, D is TRBD1 (5 bases). Germline V gene sequence: CDR1 LNHDA, CDR2 SQIVND (reference sequence). The CDR3 contains 15 residues. V dropped 1 base and J dropped 6 bases, with 12 bases sitting between them. The DNA for the CDR3 is TGTGCCAGTAGTATAGGTACAGGAACTGCCGGGGAGCTGTTTTTT. It yields the protein CASSIGTGTAGELFF.

The count of this clone is one. V usage is TRBV11-3 and J usage is TRBJ2-7; either TRBD1 or TRBD2 may supply D (5 bases each). With 1 base removed from V and 5 bases from J, the gap between germline ends came to 12 bases. The CDR3 totals 14 residues. CDR1 is SGHNT and CDR2 is YENEEA in the germline V gene. CDR3 coding DNA: TGTGCCAGCAGCTTAGCAAGAGGGACCCACGAGCAGTACTTC. The encoded protein is CASSLARGTHEQYF.

This clone was detected a few times. The chain carries TRBV6-1 and TRBJ2-7, with D maybe TRBD2 (6 bases). Germline CDR1 is MNHNS and CDR2 is SASEGT. The CDR3 is 13 amino acids. Trimming stripped 3 bases from V and 7 bases from J, with 13 bases between. The CDR3 nucleotides are TGTGCCAGCAGTGAGACCCACCGGGGGGAGCAGTACTTC. Residues: CASSETHRGEQYF.

The chain joins TRBV30 to TRBJ2-6, with D unclear. V dropped 0 bases and J dropped 0 bases, with 6 bases sitting between them. Germline-derived CDR1 and CDR2 are GTSNPN and SVGIG (reference sequence). This CDR3 is built from 15 residues. The CDR3 here is CAWSVLSSGANVLTF. The CDR3 nucleotides are TGTGCCTGGAGTGTACTGAGCTCTGGGGCCAACGTCCTGACTTTC.

The chain links TRBV9 to TRBJ2-7; 8 positions agree with TRBD2. The V gene's germline CDR1 is SGDLS and CDR2 YYNGEE. Trimming removed 0 bases from V and 3 bases from J; junction bases left unmatched: 5. The CDR3 totals 15 residues. CDR3 sequence (DNA): TGTGCCAGCAGCGTAGGGGAAGCGGGGGTCTACGAGCAGTACTTC. Its protein product is CASSVGEAGVYEQYF.

This clone was observed a few times. The genes are TRBV10-2 and TRBJ2-7; 9 bases agree with TRBD1. Germline CDR1 reads WSHSY; CDR2 reads SAAADI. V shed 7 bases, J shed 3 bases, and the junction held 4 bases outside the gene matches. There are 13 residues in the CDR3. The CDR3 protein is CASILGQGYEQYF. In nucleotides, the CDR3 is TGCGCCAGCATCCTGGGACAGGGCTACGAGCAGTACTTC.

The gene calls are TRBV4-3 and TRBJ1-6; unclear D gene. V was cut by 1 base and J by 13 bases, with 14 bases left in between. This CDR3 comprises 14 residues. Germline lookup yields CDR1 LGHNA and CDR2 YSLEER. The CDR3 protein is CASSQVSEGWPLHF. CDR3 nucleotide sequence: TGCGCCAGCAGCCAAGTAAGTGAGGGTTGGCCCCTCCACTTT.

This rearrangement joins TRBV9 to TRBJ2-5; the D is unclear. The germline V gene has CDR1 SGDLS and CDR2 YYNGEE. The CDR3 is made up of 10 amino acids. V was clipped by 7 bases and J by 6 bases, with 7 bases between them. CDR3 amino acids: CASAGQTQYF. The CDR3 DNA reads TGTGCCAGCGCCGGGCAGACCCAGTACTTC.

The gene calls are TRBV28 and TRBJ1-1; D is perhaps TRBD1 (6 bases). The V gene lost 4 bases and the J gene lost 8 bases, with 17 bases spanning the gap. Germline loops: CDR1 MDHEN, CDR2 SYDVKM. There are 14 residues in the CDR3. The CDR3 loop is CASSSRGQIFEAFF. CDR3 DNA sequence: TGTGCCAGCAGTTCGCGTGGACAGATCTTCGAAGCTTTCTTT. Based on the CDR3 plus reference TRBV28 and TRBJ1-1, the full variable domain is DVKVTQSSRYLVKRTGEKVFLECVQDMDHENMFWYRQDPGLGLRLIYFSYDVKMKEKGDIPEGYSVSREKKERFSLILESASTNQTSMYLCASSSRGQIFEAFFGQGTRLTVV.

V is TRBV14 and J is TRBJ2-2, with 9 bases identical to TRBD1. Looked up from germline, CDR1 is SGHDN and CDR2 is FVKESK. The trim removed 3 bases at V and 6 bases at J, leaving 5 bases unmatched. CDR3 length: 15 amino acids. The CDR3 spells CASSQETGGSGELFF. CDR3 DNA sequence: TGTGCCAGCAGCCAGGAGACAGGGGGGTCCGGGGAGCTGTTTTTT.

This clone has only one observation. The rearrangement uses TRBV19 and TRBJ1-2, with 8 bases that match TRBD1. This CDR3 comprises 14 residues. V dropped 3 bases and J dropped 4; count of bases not matched to a gene: 4. Germline CDR1 reads LNHDA; CDR2 reads SQIVND (reference sequence). This chain's CDR3 is CASSIQGAPYGYTF. The CDR3 coding sequence is TGTGCCAGTAGTATCCAGGGGGCGCCCTATGGCTACACCTTC.

The chain recombines TRBV7-9 with TRBJ2-7; 7 bases fit TRBD1. This CDR3 region has 14 residues. The J segment lost 3 bases and the V segment lost 6 bases, leaving 8 bases of the junction unmatched. The germline gives CDR1 SEHNR, CDR2 FQNEAQ (reference sequence). This chain's CDR3 is CASRRGTELYEQYF. In nucleotides, the CDR3 is TGTGCCAGCAGGAGGGGGACAGAGCTCTACGAGCAGTACTTC.

The CDR3 loop is CASSHGTGTQHF. The DNA for the CDR3 is TGTGCCAGCAGCCACGGAACGGGAACCCAGCATTTT. The V and J genes are TRBV14 and TRBJ1-5; D is uncertain. V was shortened by 3 bases and J by 11 bases, with 11 bases between the two germline ends. Germline CDR1 and CDR2: SGHDN and FVKESK. This CDR3 comprises 12 residues.

This rearrangement joins TRBV19 to TRBJ1-1; maybe TRBD1 (5 bases). This CDR3 contains 14 residues. CDR1 LNHDA and CDR2 SQIVND come from the germline V gene (reference sequence). The V and J ends lost 3 bases and 5 bases respectively, with 13 bases between them. As DNA, the CDR3 is TGTGCCAGTAGTATCGGGACTCCCAAGACTGAAGCTTTCTTT. This codes for CASSIGTPKTEAFF.

The chain recombines TRBV7-2 with TRBJ2-2; D may be TRBD2 (6 bases). The V and J ends lost 3 bases and 5 bases respectively, with 22 bases between them. The CDR3 is made up of 18 amino acids. Germline CDR1 reads SGHTA; CDR2 reads FQGNSA. The CDR3 DNA reads as TGTGCCAGCAGCTTCGGGTTAGCGGTCCCATACGGGACCGGGGAGCTGTTTTTT. It encodes CASSFGLAVPYGTGELFF. The whole variable domain, remainder taken from reference TRBV7-2 and TRBJ2-2, is GAGVSQSPSNKVTEKGKDVELRCDPISGHTALYWYRQSLGQGLEFLIYFQGNSAPDKSGLPSDRFSAERTGGSVSTLTIQRTQQEDSAVYLCASSFGLAVPYGTGELFFGEGSRLTVL.

This clone was seen a few times. This chain uses TRBV25-1 with TRBJ1-1; D may be TRBD1 (5 bases). The V end was cut by 3 bases, the J end by 0 bases, with 5 bases between. Germline V lookup: CDR1 MGHDK, CDR2 SYGVNS. The CDR3 runs 13 residues. The DNA of the CDR3 is TGTGCCAGCAGTGAGACAGTGAACACTGAAGCTTTCTTT. This gives the protein CASSETVNTEAFF. The complete variable domain, with remaining parts taken from reference TRBV25-1 and TRBJ1-1, reads EADIYQTPRYLVIGTGKKITLECSQTMGHDKMYWYQQDPGMELHLIHYSYGVNSTEKGDLSSESTVSRIRTEHFPLTLESARPSHTSQYLCASSETVNTEAFFGQGTRLTVV.